What follows is one T cell receptor beta chain and its context. Its antigen is currently not known. Base quality data are lacking; no much larger clone is found one base away. The donors were healthy, HIV-negative adults with no recently reported acute infections or vaccinations. Every donor was a Caucasian adult residing in Nashville, Tennessee, USA. CD4+ T cells were enriched by magnetic negative selection, after which naive cells were positively selected on CD45RA and the negative fraction was taken as the memory subset. Blood was collected by leukapheresis, and PBMCs were isolated by Ficoll-Histopaque density gradient centrifugation and then cryopreserved in liquid nitrogen vapor phase. Analytical flow cytometry was used to check the purity and quantity of every magnetically sorted T cell population. Genomic DNA was isolated from each sorted fraction and quantified by UV absorbance on a Nanodrop 2000c.

The entry originates in a study of shared clonotypes between healthy human individuals (TCRdb year 2020). In terms of the full investigation: The cohort comprised a couple of women and three men aged 18 to 49 years. For each donor, three plates each were used for CD4 naive and CD4 memory, two plates were used for CD8 naive, and one plate was used for CD8 memory. To estimate repertoire size and how much clonotype sharing occurs between individuals, the study deeply sequenced the blood TCR repertoires of 5 or 6 healthy adults. Leukapheresis yielded between about 0.9 and 9 billion PBMCs per donor. Libraries were prepared and TCR repertoires were sequenced by different laboratories using diverse techniques, in order to increase sequencing depth and limit assay-specific biases.

The study at large found these results: Rarefaction of sorted-subset datasets indicated incomplete sequencing despite the large sequencing depth. Pairwise subsampling led to the expectation that sequencing depth would affect the degree of clonotype sharing among donors. Sampling was restricted to blood, and TCR repertoires in tissues likely differ from the TCR repertoires found in blood. About 5% of naive CD4, roughly 3.6% of naive CD8, 2.3% of memory CD4, and less than 0.45% of memory CD8 clonotypes were shared across several donors. Compared with non-shared clonotypes, clonotypes shared by all four sorted-subset donors had higher generation probabilities. The genetic and exposure-history diversity represented was limited by the small number of donors. Naive subsets generally had larger estimated clonotype richness than memory subsets did.

TCR CDR3 regions were amplified from genomic DNA by multiplex PCR using the deep immunoSEQ assay. Genomic DNA extracted from each cell subset was distributed evenly over all wells of several immunoSEQ 96-well plates, and each plate served as one replicate. For sorted subsets, around 200 ng genomic DNA, equal to tens of thousands of T cell genomes, was loaded into each replicate PCR. The purified libraries were quantified using a Qubit 3.0 fluorometer, sized with a Bioanalyzer 2100, and then quantified again using the KAPA Library Quantification kit. Every immunoSEQ 96-well plate was sequenced on a dedicated single-read 150-cycle Illumina NextSeq 550 flow cell. As for the original processing: Because only junctional sequences without quality scores were contained in the immunoSEQ output, filtering matching that applied to full-length reads could not be performed. Sequences were annotated with PyIR, a Python wrapper for IgBLAST v1.9, using IMGT germline references to assign V/J genes and CDR3. Any read was removed if the V/J assignment was weak (E-value above 1e-6), the CDR3 was missing, or the read contained stop codons, out-of-frame junctions, or ambiguous translated residues. A V3J clonotype was defined by an identical inferred V gene, J gene, and CDR3 amino acid sequence. Percentage overlap between repertoires was computed as shared unique clonotypes divided by the size of the smaller repertoire. RTK rarefaction, the Chao1 estimator, and Recon v2.1 estimates of unobserved clonotypes were used to assess repertoire richness. Generation probabilities were computed with OLGA for all TCRbeta clonotypes obtained by the gDNA method from several donors. TCRdb re-hosts the immuneACCESS table, in-frame sequences only. Its copies lack some clones; in the studies checked, an unresolved V gene accounts for under half of them, and the cause for the rest is not known. For V, J and clone size, that table is used; D and trimming come from the DNA. This sample is represented by approximately 620,000 clones; less than 98% of them were singletons. Approximately 0.057% of the sample lies in the top ten.

The germline V end is reduced by 1 base and the J end by 5 bases; junction bases left unmatched: 3. CDR1 and CDR2 are read off the germline V gene as SGHVS and FNYEAQ. From its cysteine to its phenylalanine, the CDR3 spans 16 amino acids. The CDR3 DNA has 48 bases and is translated from base 1. The receptor comes from a woman in her twenties or thirties in good health. The sample taken for sequencing was naive CD4+ T cells sorted from blood. The cell subset or site label of this sample denotes: CD45RA+ positively selected. The chain was built from TRBV7-6 and TRBJ2-5; TRBD2 fits 14 bases in the junction. The nucleotides read TGTGCCAGCAGCTTAGGACTAGCGGGAGGGCCCGAGACCCAGTACTTC. It codes for CASSLGLAGGPETQYF.